A single TCR beta chain is shown here with its context. Its antigen is not known. MiXCR, run by TCRdb on the reads, gives a single entry per CDR3 protein. The sample has about 920,000 distinct CDR3 sequences, around 32% seen once. The germline V gene encodes CDR1 MDHEN and CDR2 SYDVKM. The CDR3 spans 17 residues. J lost 8 bases, V lost 5 bases, and 15 bases had no gene match. These data are taken from a study of T cell repertoires in cytomegalovirus infection. Across the whole study: CMV infection plus the matching HLA type was flagged by public TCR beta signatures. General study results and limits: Ex vivo, HLA-C-restricted CMV-specific TCR beta clonotypes prevailed over the rest of the response.

This chain links TRBV28 with TRBJ1-5; 10 bases are a match to TRBD1. This TCR was recovered from a human donor in good health (CMV status not recorded). Some clones in this sample may be carry-over from other donors' samples. Sequenced material: cultured CD8+ T cells from PBMCs, taken from culture after CMV antigen stimulation. CDR3 region: CASSPNSPRDRGKPQHF. The CDR3 DNA follows: TGTGCCAGCAGTCCAAACTCACCTAGGGACAGGGGAAAGCCCCAGCATTTT.